The text below deals with one TCR beta chain. Its matching antigen is unknown. The sample belongs to a study of CXCR3-negative and CXCR3-positive naive CD8 T cells. Study observations and caveats: Fresh PBMCs served for most assays, and CXCR3 expression fell partially after cryopreservation. Naive CXCR3-positive cells had TRB CDR3s more hydrophobic than those of CXCR3-negative naive cells.

Cells that were CD45RO-CCR7+CD27+CD95- constituted naive CD8+ T cells. It was by 5' RACE with UMI labels that the TRB cDNA libraries were prepared. TCRdb reprocessed the 5' RACE reads, keeping one entry per CDR3 protein, no DNA. This table holds over 100,000 distinct CDR3 sequences. Germline V lookup: CDR1 SGHRS, CDR2 YFSETQ. The CDR3 covers 18 residues. The TCR was taken from a human donor in good health. Some clones in this sample may be carry-over from other donors' samples. The sequencing sample was made of naive CXCR3+ CD8+ T cells from blood. Subset of the sample: CD45RO-CCR7+CD27+CD95- naive CD8+ T cells expressing CXCR3 (TNR3+). The chain is built from TRBV5-1 and TRBJ2-3; TCRdb names TRBD1, which stays unverified in the absence of DNA. CDR3 sequence: CASSPIISRQGDADTQYF.